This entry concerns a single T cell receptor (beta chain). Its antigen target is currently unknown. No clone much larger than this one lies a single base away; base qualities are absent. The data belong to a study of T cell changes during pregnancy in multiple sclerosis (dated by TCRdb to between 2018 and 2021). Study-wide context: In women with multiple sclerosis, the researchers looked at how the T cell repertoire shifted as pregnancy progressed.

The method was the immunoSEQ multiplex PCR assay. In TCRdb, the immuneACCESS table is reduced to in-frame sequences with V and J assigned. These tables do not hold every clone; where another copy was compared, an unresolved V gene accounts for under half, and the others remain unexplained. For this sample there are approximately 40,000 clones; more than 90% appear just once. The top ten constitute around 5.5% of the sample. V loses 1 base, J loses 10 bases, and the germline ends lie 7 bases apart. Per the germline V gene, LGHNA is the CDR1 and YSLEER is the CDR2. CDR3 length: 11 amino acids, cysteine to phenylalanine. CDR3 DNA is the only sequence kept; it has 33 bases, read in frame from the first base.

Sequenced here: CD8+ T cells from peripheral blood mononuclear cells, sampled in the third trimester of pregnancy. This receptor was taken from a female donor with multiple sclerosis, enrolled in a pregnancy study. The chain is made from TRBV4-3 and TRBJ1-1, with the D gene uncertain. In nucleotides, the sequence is TGCGCCAGCAGCCAAGGGGAGGCAGCTTTCTTT. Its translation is CASSQGEAAFF.